A single sample is the source of the 21 T cell receptor beta chains below, sequenced in a study of T-cell memory formation after mild COVID-19. From the 5' RACE reads, TCRdb called clonotypes with MiXCR, one entry per CDR3 protein. The data show a few hundred thousand distinct CDR3 sequences, 20% to 25% seen once. The sequencing input was PBMCs or a T cell subset sorted from them (not recorded which). Receptors originate from an adult woman who had mild COVID-19 (a few samples of this study predate the infection). Cell type and time point are not known.

The rearrangement uses TRBV5-1 and TRBJ1-2, with a weak D call TRBD1 (5 bases). Trimming left V 5 bases short and J 6 bases short, with 23 bases between. Germline V gene lookup returns CDR1 SGHRS and CDR2 YFSETQ. The CDR3 runs to 16 residues. The chain's CDR3 is CASSATLGTLAHGYTF. The CDR3 DNA reads as TGCGCCAGCAGTGCTACTCTCGGGACCCTCGCACATGGCTACACCTTC.

The rearrangement uses TRBV20-1 and TRBJ1-2; 7 bases match TRBD1. There are 13 residues in the CDR3. Germline V lookup: CDR1 DFQATT, CDR2 SNEGSKA (reference sequence). The V segment lost 1 base and the J segment 10 bases; nucleotides outside the gene matches: 9. DNA for the CDR3: TGCAGTGCTAGAGCGGACAGGTCCCCTAACTACACCTTC. Its protein is CSARADRSPNYTF.

The chain is built from TRBV20-1 and TRBJ1-2, with a possible D match to TRBD1 (6 bases). The CDR3 extends over 12 amino acids. From germline, CDR1 is DFQATT and CDR2 SNEGSKA (reference sequence). The ends were cut back, 6 bases at V and 6 bases at J, with 14 bases in the middle. The CDR3: CSAKTGRDGYTF. CDR3 DNA: TGCAGTGCGAAAACAGGGAGGGATGGCTACACCTTC.

This clonotype was recorded a few times. The V and J genes are TRBV6-5 and TRBJ2-7; 12 bases are shared with TRBD2. This CDR3 is 16 amino acids long. The ends lost 6 bases at V and 5 bases at J; junction bases unmatched: 11. The germline gives CDR1 MNHEY, CDR2 SVGAGI. CDR3 protein: CASSPTDLAGGHEQYF. CDR3 bases: TGTGCCAGCAGCCCCACCGATCTAGCGGGAGGGCACGAGCAGTACTTC.

The chain has TRBV7-8 and TRBJ2-5; TRBD2 is a possible D gene (7 bases). Germline CDR1 SGHVS, CDR2 FQNEAQ. Trimming shortened V by 6 bases and J by 5 bases, and 19 bases separated the two germline ends. This CDR3 spans 15 amino acids. The CDR3: CASSMGGGGWETQYF. DNA of the CDR3: TGTGCCAGCAGTATGGGAGGGGGTGGTTGGGAGACCCAGTACTTC.

The chain couples TRBV5-6 to TRBJ2-5, with 8 bases that match TRBD1. The V gene end was trimmed by 1 base and the J gene end by 5 bases; junction bases not matched to a gene: 7. Germline loops: CDR1 SGHDT, CDR2 YYEEEE. The CDR3 is 15 amino acids. The CDR3 DNA reads TGTGCCAGCAGCTTGTACCAGGGGGCGCTTGAGACCCAGTACTTC. This gives the protein CASSLYQGALETQYF.

The CDR3 DNA reads TGTGCCAGCAGTTTTATCCACGGCGGGGAAGTCGGCTATGGCTACACCTTC. Translating gives CASSFIHGGEVGYGYTF. This chain joins TRBV27 and TRBJ1-2; D remains unclear. The CDR3 runs to 17 residues. CDR1 and CDR2 from the germline V gene are MNHEY and SMNVEV (reference sequence). Trimming removed 3 bases at V and 4 bases at J, with 21 bases between.

This clonotype was detected only a few times. The J gene is TRBJ1-5, the V gene TRBV4-1; 11 bases are shared with TRBD1. This CDR3 spans 16 amino acids. The V gene end was trimmed by 3 bases and the J gene end by 3 bases; junction bases not matched to a gene: 4. In germline, CDR1 is MGHRA, CDR2 YSYEKL. The CDR3 DNA is TGCGCCAGCAGCCAGCCCGGACAGGGGGCCAATCAGCCCCAGCATTTT. Translating gives CASSQPGQGANQPQHF.

This clonotype was detected only once. This sequence joins TRBV12-3 or TRBV12-4 and TRBJ1-1; D is undetermined. V was pared by 4 bases and J by 1 base, with 10 bases between. The CDR3 extends over 14 amino acids. CDR3 bases: TGTGCCAGCAGTTCTACACGGTCGAACACTGAAGCTTTCTTT. This sequence encodes CASSSTRSNTEAFF.

This clonotype was observed a few times. V gene TRBV7-9 combines with J gene TRBJ1-2, with D perhaps TRBD1 (6 bases). From germline, CDR1 is SEHNR and CDR2 FQNEAQ (reference sequence). CDR3 size: 13 residues. Trimming cost V 8 bases and J 9 bases, with 19 bases left between them. The CDR3 DNA is TGTGCCAGCGGGGCACAGGGAAGGGAAAGCTACACCTTC. Its protein product is CASGAQGRESYTF.

This clonotype was counted between two and nine times. V is TRBV7-9 and J is TRBJ2-3, with D unresolved. V dropped 5 bases and J dropped 2 bases, with 14 bases sitting between them. This CDR3 spans 15 amino acids. Germline lookup yields CDR1 SEHNR and CDR2 FQNEAQ (reference sequence). DNA of the CDR3: TGTGCCAGCAGCCCGGGTGACTTCTTCACAGATACGCAGTATTTT. Translating gives CASSPGDFFTDTQYF.

This rearrangement joins TRBV7-9 to TRBJ2-7; 7 bases map to TRBD1. The length of the CDR3 is 15 residues. From germline, CDR1 is SEHNR and CDR2 FQNEAQ (reference sequence). V lost 5 bases and J lost 4; bases outside the gene matches: 11. The CDR3 here is CASSQFPGRGYEQYF. The CDR3 DNA follows: TGTGCCAGCAGCCAATTCCCAGGCAGGGGGTACGAGCAGTACTTC.

The CDR3 DNA sequence: TGCGCCAGCAGCATCGCCCGGGGCAATTTGGCCAAACTGTTTTTT. Amino acid sequence: CASSIARGNLAKLFF. V gene TRBV5-1 combines with J gene TRBJ1-4; possible D gene TRBD1, 5 bases. The CDR3 is 15 residues long. Germline assignment: CDR1 SGHRS and CDR2 YFSETQ. V was trimmed by 4 bases and J by 11 bases, leaving 21 bases between them.

The chain couples TRBV4-1 to TRBJ2-1; the match to TRBD2 covers 9 bases. V shed 1 base and J 0 bases; nucleotides not matched to a gene: 4. The CDR3 runs to 17 residues. Per the germline V gene, CDR1 is MGHRA and CDR2 is YSYEKL. The CDR3 region is CASSQGSGGSSYNEQFF. CDR3 bases: TGCGCCAGCAGCCAAGGCAGCGGGGGGAGCTCCTACAATGAGCAGTTCTTC.

This clonotype was picked up a small number of times. The chain has TRBV7-6 and TRBJ2-2, with D perhaps TRBD2 (6 bases). The CDR3 is made up of 17 amino acids. CDR1 SGHVS and CDR2 FNYEAQ come from the germline V gene. V lost 2 bases and J 0 bases, leaving 13 bases between the germline ends. The CDR3, as DNA: TGTGCCAGCAGCTTACGGGGGTGGGGCCCGAACACCGGGGAGCTGTTTTTT. Translation gives CASSLRGWGPNTGELFF.

V is TRBV5-1 and J is TRBJ2-1; 9 nucleotides line up with TRBD2. V shed 3 bases, J shed 9 bases, and the junction held 10 bases outside the gene matches. The CDR3 loop spans 15 amino acids. Looked up from germline, CDR1 is SGHRS and CDR2 is YFSETQ. The CDR3 loop reads CASSSLQTSGSEQFF. CDR3 coding DNA: TGCGCCAGCAGCTCATTACAGACTAGCGGTTCTGAGCAGTTCTTC.

This clonotype was counted between two and nine times. This chain uses TRBV18 with TRBJ2-7; 11 bases are a match to TRBD2. The germline V gene has CDR1 KGHSH and CDR2 LQKENI. V lost 5 bases and J lost 6; bases outside the gene matches: 6. The CDR3 extends over 14 amino acids. CDR3 bases: TGTGCCAGCTCAATCACTAGCGGGAGTATCGAGCAGTACTTC. It codes for CASSITSGSIEQYF.

This clonotype has more than one count but fewer than ten. V gene TRBV6-2 or TRBV6-3 combines with J gene TRBJ2-2; D is possibly TRBD2 (6 bases). Germline values: CDR1 MNHEY, CDR2 SVGEGT. The CDR3 sequence is 15 residues long. Trimming removed 7 bases at V and 6 bases at J, with 18 bases between. CDR3 nucleotides: TGTGCCAGCATTGGGGGACTGAAGGGGCCCGGGGAGCTGTTTTTT. It codes for CASIGGLKGPGELFF.

J is TRBJ2-7 and V is TRBV7-9, with D perhaps matching TRBD1 (5 bases). V shed 2 bases and J shed 2 bases, with 10 bases lying between them. Germline CDR1 SEHNR, CDR2 FQNEAQ (reference sequence). This CDR3 comprises 14 residues. CDR3 sequence reads: CASSLSQETYEQYF. The CDR3 region has the DNA TGTGCCAGCAGCTTATCACAGGAGACCTACGAGCAGTACTTC.

This rearrangement joins TRBV18 to TRBJ2-5; either TRBD1 or TRBD2 may fit D (5 bases each). In germline, CDR1 is KGHSH, CDR2 LQKENI. V lost 7 bases, J lost 1 base, and 19 bases lay in between. CDR3 size: 16 residues. The CDR3 DNA sequence: TGTGCCAGCTATCCAAGCAGGGAGCCTCGCCAAGAGACCCAGTACTTC. It yields the protein CASYPSREPRQETQYF.

V is TRBV4-1 and J is TRBJ1-1; D call uncertain. Germline V gives CDR1 MGHRA, CDR2 YSYEKL. The CDR3 is 16 residues long. Trimming pared 1 base from V and 4 bases from J, leaving 16 bases between. CDR3 amino acids: CASSQGPYWVGTEAFF. In DNA, the CDR3 is TGCGCCAGCAGCCAAGGGCCCTACTGGGTAGGCACTGAAGCTTTCTTT.